A selection of T cell receptor beta chains follows, all from one sample in a study of brain T cells in children with intractable seizures. Libraries were prepared by immunoSEQ multiplex PCR; TCRdb keeps only in-frame clonotypes and omits some of them. The sample carries 300,000 to 400,000 clones, over 90% recorded once. Specimen: peripheral blood, collected approximately 5 months after surgery. All receptors derive from a boy under two years old with tuberous sclerosis and intractable seizures. Each CDR3 is given with its conserved first and last residue. The D gene is left open where the match is weak. A clone size is listed for some rows: how often the clone was seen (once, few, many), or a class if it is expanded.

CDR3 length: 13; J gene: TRBJ1-2; D gene: .; V gene: TRBV7-9; clone size: .; CDR3 protein: CASSLSTFYGYTF; CDR3 DNA: TGTGCCAGCAGCTTAAGTACCTTCTATGGCTACACCTTC
CDR3 length: 13; J gene: TRBJ1-1; D gene: .; V gene: TRBV2; clone size: .; CDR3 protein: CASSGRGDTEAFF; CDR3 DNA: TGTGCCAGCAGTGGACGGGGGGACACTGAAGCTTTCTTT
CDR3 length: 15; J gene: TRBJ1-6; D gene: .; V gene: TRBV5-4; clone size: few; CDR3 protein: CASSLWSSYNSPLHF; CDR3 DNA: TGTGCCAGCAGCTTGTGGTCATCCTATAATTCACCCCTCCACTTT
CDR3 length: 13; J gene: TRBJ2-7; D gene: TRBD2; V gene: TRBV6-5; clone size: few; CDR3 protein: CASSYQRGYEQYF; CDR3 DNA: TGTGCCAGCAGTTACCAGCGGGGCTACGAGCAGTACTTC
CDR3 length: 14; J gene: TRBJ2-7; D gene: TRBD2; V gene: TRBV2; clone size: .; CDR3 protein: CANQNKAGGAEQYF; CDR3 DNA: TGTGCCAACCAGAACAAAGCGGGAGGCGCCGAGCAGTACTTC
CDR3 length: 16; J gene: TRBJ1-1; D gene: .; V gene: TRBV18; clone size: .; CDR3 protein: CASSPARVKANTEAFF; CDR3 DNA: TGTGCCAGCTCACCTGCCAGGGTCAAGGCAAACACTGAAGCTTTCTTT
CDR3 length: 15; J gene: TRBJ1-2; D gene: .; V gene: TRBV7-9; clone size: few; CDR3 protein: CASSPPARQHYGYTF; CDR3 DNA: TGTGCCAGCAGCCCCCCCGCCCGGCAACACTATGGCTACACCTTC
CDR3 length: 14; J gene: TRBJ1-5; D gene: .; V gene: TRBV19; clone size: .; CDR3 protein: CASNRDRPDQPQHF; CDR3 DNA: TGTGCCAGTAACAGAGACAGGCCCGATCAGCCCCAGCATTTT
CDR3 length: 13; J gene: TRBJ2-7; D gene: .; V gene: TRBV7-2; clone size: .; CDR3 protein: CASSSRQSYEQYF; CDR3 DNA: TGTGCCAGCAGCTCCCGGCAGTCCTACGAGCAGTACTTC
CDR3 length: 16; J gene: TRBJ1-5; D gene: .; V gene: TRBV18; clone size: .; CDR3 protein: CASSRGDPIGNQPQHF; CDR3 DNA: TGTGCCAGCTCACGGGGGGACCCCATAGGCAATCAGCCCCAGCATTTT
CDR3 length: 14; J gene: TRBJ2-6; D gene: .; V gene: TRBV11-2; clone size: once; CDR3 protein: CASIQSSGANVLTF; CDR3 DNA: TGTGCCAGCATCCAGAGCTCTGGGGCCAACGTCCTGACTTTC
CDR3 length: 13; J gene: TRBJ2-7; D gene: TRBD2; V gene: TRBV20-1; clone size: .; CDR3 protein: CSASAGRGYEQYF; CDR3 DNA: TGCAGTGCTAGTGCGGGGAGGGGCTACGAGCAGTACTTC
CDR3 length: 13; J gene: TRBJ1-1; D gene: TRBD1; V gene: TRBV12-3/TRBV12-4; clone size: .; CDR3 protein: CASSSADRVGAFF; CDR3 DNA: TGTGCCAGCAGTTCCGCGGACAGGGTGGGTGCTTTCTTT
CDR3 length: 14; J gene: TRBJ2-1; D gene: .; V gene: TRBV13; clone size: .; CDR3 protein: CASSFSVGSNEQFF; CDR3 DNA: TGTGCCAGCAGCTTTTCCGTCGGGAGCAATGAGCAGTTCTTC
CDR3 length: 16; J gene: TRBJ2-1; D gene: TRBD2; V gene: TRBV11-3; clone size: once; CDR3 protein: CASSFDGRDVGNEQFF; CDR3 DNA: TGTGCCAGCAGCTTTGATGGGAGGGATGTAGGGAATGAGCAGTTCTTC
CDR3 length: 15; J gene: TRBJ1-2; D gene: TRBD1; V gene: TRBV6-6; clone size: .; CDR3 protein: CASTGTGDTSNGYTF; CDR3 DNA: TGTGCCAGCACCGGGACAGGGGACACATCTAATGGCTACACCTTC
CDR3 length: 13; J gene: TRBJ2-7; D gene: .; V gene: TRBV5-5; clone size: .; CDR3 protein: CASSLGADYEQYF; CDR3 DNA: TGTGCCAGCAGCTTGGGGGCAGACTACGAGCAGTACTTC
CDR3 length: 13; J gene: TRBJ1-1; D gene: TRBD1; V gene: TRBV6-4; clone size: .; CDR3 protein: CASRGQGRTEAFF; CDR3 DNA: TGTGCCAGCAGGGGACAGGGGAGGACTGAAGCTTTCTTT
CDR3 length: 15; J gene: TRBJ1-2; D gene: .; V gene: TRBV5-1; clone size: .; CDR3 protein: CASSPAGVGKDGYTF; CDR3 DNA: TGCGCCAGCAGCCCCGCAGGGGTGGGCAAAGATGGCTACACCTTC
CDR3 length: 16; J gene: TRBJ2-1; D gene: TRBD2; V gene: TRBV4-1; clone size: once; CDR3 protein: CASSQGSGGGFYGQFF; CDR3 DNA: TGCGCCAGCAGCCAAGGAAGCGGGGGGGGTTTTTATGGGCAGTTCTTC
CDR3 length: 12; J gene: TRBJ1-2; D gene: .; V gene: TRBV29-1; clone size: .; CDR3 protein: CSVDRGPYGYTF; CDR3 DNA: TGCAGCGTTGATCGGGGGCCATATGGCTACACCTTC
CDR3 length: 13; J gene: TRBJ2-1; D gene: .; V gene: TRBV6-1; clone size: .; CDR3 protein: CASIVPYSDEQFF; CDR3 DNA: TGTGCCAGCATTGTGCCGTACAGCGATGAGCAGTTCTTC
CDR3 length: 13; J gene: TRBJ2-1; D gene: TRBD2; V gene: TRBV6-5; clone size: .; CDR3 protein: CATGSGGYGEQFF; CDR3 DNA: TGTGCCACAGGGAGCGGGGGGTATGGTGAGCAGTTCTTC
CDR3 length: 13; J gene: TRBJ1-2; D gene: .; V gene: TRBV2; clone size: .; CDR3 protein: CASRTVTNYGYTF; CDR3 DNA: TGTGCCAGCAGAACTGTGACTAACTATGGCTACACCTTC
CDR3 length: 16; J gene: TRBJ1-3; D gene: .; V gene: TRBV5-5; clone size: few; CDR3 protein: CASSLFLRAPGNTIYF; CDR3 DNA: TGTGCCAGCAGCTTGTTTCTGAGGGCACCTGGAAACACCATATATTTT
CDR3 length: 19; J gene: TRBJ2-6; D gene: .; V gene: TRBV6-2/TRBV6-3; clone size: .; CDR3 protein: CASSYSRQSSLSGANVLTF; CDR3 DNA: TGTGCCAGCAGTTACTCTCGACAGAGTTCTCTCTCTGGGGCCAACGTCCTGACTTTC
CDR3 length: 17; J gene: TRBJ2-1; D gene: .; V gene: TRBV9; clone size: .; CDR3 protein: CASSPRPGAGLYNEQFF; CDR3 DNA: TGTGCCAGCAGCCCGAGACCCGGGGCGGGGTTGTACAATGAGCAGTTCTTC
CDR3 length: 14; J gene: TRBJ1-1; D gene: .; V gene: TRBV27; clone size: .; CDR3 protein: CASRITREGTEAFF; CDR3 DNA: TGTGCCAGCAGGATAACCCGTGAGGGCACTGAAGCTTTCTTT
CDR3 length: 18; J gene: TRBJ2-7; D gene: TRBD2; V gene: TRBV5-1; clone size: .; CDR3 protein: CASSLAPPGGGTTYEQYF; CDR3 DNA: TGCGCCAGCAGCTTGGCCCCCCCGGGAGGGGGGACTACCTACGAGCAGTACTTC
CDR3 length: 19; J gene: TRBJ2-3; D gene: .; V gene: TRBV7-9; clone size: .; CDR3 protein: CASSLATERSIQNPDTQYF; CDR3 DNA: TGTGCCAGCAGCTTAGCAACGGAGCGGAGCATCCAAAACCCAGATACGCAGTATTTT
CDR3 length: 16; J gene: TRBJ2-3; D gene: TRBD2; V gene: TRBV4-1; clone size: once; CDR3 protein: CASSQAGGGNTDTQYF; CDR3 DNA: TGCGCCAGCAGCCAAGCCGGGGGGGGGAACACAGATACGCAGTATTTT
CDR3 length: 15; J gene: TRBJ2-1; D gene: .; V gene: TRBV3-1/TRBV3-2; clone size: .; CDR3 protein: CASSLGTYSYNEQFF; CDR3 DNA: TGTGCCAGCAGCTTGGGGACTTACTCCTACAATGAGCAGTTCTTC
CDR3 length: 15; J gene: TRBJ2-6; D gene: TRBD2; V gene: TRBV2; clone size: .; CDR3 protein: CASQQSGAGANVLTF; CDR3 DNA: TGTGCCAGCCAACAGAGCGGGGCTGGGGCCAACGTCCTGACTTTC
CDR3 length: 14; J gene: TRBJ1-1; D gene: .; V gene: TRBV30; clone size: .; CDR3 protein: CAWSGGRVGTEAFF; CDR3 DNA: TGTGCCTGGAGTGGGGGCAGGGTGGGGACTGAAGCTTTCTTT
CDR3 length: 16; J gene: TRBJ2-3; D gene: TRBD2; V gene: TRBV5-1; clone size: .; CDR3 protein: CASSPMTSGITDTQYF; CDR3 DNA: TGCGCCAGCAGCCCAATGACTAGCGGGATAACAGATACGCAGTATTTT
CDR3 length: 14; J gene: TRBJ2-5; D gene: .; V gene: TRBV13; clone size: .; CDR3 protein: CASSLEGDQETQYF; CDR3 DNA: TGTGCCAGCAGCTTAGAGGGGGACCAAGAGACCCAGTACTTC
CDR3 length: 16; J gene: TRBJ2-7; D gene: TRBD2; V gene: TRBV5-4; clone size: .; CDR3 protein: CASSSLPSGRAYEQYF; CDR3 DNA: TGTGCCAGCAGCTCACTACCTAGCGGGAGGGCGTACGAGCAGTACTTC
CDR3 length: 17; J gene: TRBJ2-6; D gene: TRBD1; V gene: TRBV7-8; clone size: .; CDR3 protein: CASITGGYPTGANVLTF; CDR3 DNA: TGTGCCAGCATAACAGGGGGGTATCCAACTGGGGCCAACGTCCTGACTTTC
CDR3 length: 17; J gene: TRBJ2-7; D gene: .; V gene: TRBV5-5; clone size: .; CDR3 protein: CASSLGDGVFFSYEQYF; CDR3 DNA: TGTGCCAGCAGCTTGGGGGATGGGGTGTTCTTCTCCTACGAGCAGTACTTC
CDR3 length: 17; J gene: TRBJ1-1; D gene: .; V gene: TRBV4-2; clone size: .; CDR3 protein: CASSLLTITGLGTEAFF; CDR3 DNA: TGTGCCAGCAGCCTGTTAACTATAACAGGGCTGGGAACTGAAGCTTTCTTT
CDR3 length: 11; J gene: TRBJ2-7; D gene: .; V gene: TRBV19; clone size: .; CDR3 protein: CASSVGYEQYF; CDR3 DNA: TGTGCCAGTAGTGTCGGTTACGAGCAGTACTTC
CDR3 length: 13; J gene: TRBJ1-4; D gene: .; V gene: TRBV9; clone size: .; CDR3 protein: CASSPTTTGKLFF; CDR3 DNA: TGTGCCAGCAGCCCAACGACTACAGGAAAACTGTTTTTT
CDR3 length: 17; J gene: TRBJ2-7; D gene: TRBD2; V gene: TRBV4-2; clone size: .; CDR3 protein: CASSQDRTSGRNYEQYF; CDR3 DNA: TGTGCCAGCAGCCAAGACAGGACTAGCGGGAGGAACTACGAGCAGTACTTC
CDR3 length: 13; J gene: TRBJ1-4; D gene: .; V gene: TRBV7-4; clone size: .; CDR3 protein: CACKRRSNEKLFF; CDR3 DNA: TGTGCCTGCAAAAGGAGATCTAATGAAAAACTGTTTTTT
CDR3 length: 15; J gene: TRBJ1-2; D gene: TRBD1; V gene: TRBV28; clone size: .; CDR3 protein: CASSPPGQGFGGYTF; CDR3 DNA: TGTGCCAGCAGCCCTCCGGGACAGGGTTTCGGTGGCTACACCTTC
CDR3 length: 14; J gene: TRBJ1-1; D gene: .; V gene: TRBV5-1; clone size: .; CDR3 protein: CASSFEVAGVEAFF; CDR3 DNA: TGCGCCAGCAGCTTCGAGGTAGCGGGTGTTGAAGCTTTCTTT
CDR3 length: 15; J gene: TRBJ1-1; D gene: .; V gene: TRBV24-1; clone size: once; CDR3 protein: CATSDLQGQSTEAFF; CDR3 DNA: TGTGCCACCAGTGATTTGCAAGGGCAGAGCACTGAAGCTTTCTTT
CDR3 length: 14; J gene: TRBJ1-5; D gene: .; V gene: TRBV12-5; clone size: .; CDR3 protein: CASGPAGGNQPQHF; CDR3 DNA: TGTGCTAGTGGCCCGGCGGGAGGGAATCAGCCCCAGCATTTT
CDR3 length: 17; J gene: TRBJ2-3; D gene: .; V gene: TRBV9; clone size: .; CDR3 protein: CASSAGQGRPSTDTQYF; CDR3 DNA: TGTGCCAGCAGCGCGGGGCAAGGTAGACCTTCCACAGATACGCAGTATTTT
CDR3 length: 13; J gene: TRBJ1-2; D gene: .; V gene: TRBV6-5; clone size: .; CDR3 protein: CATLGGSNYGYTF; CDR3 DNA: TGTGCAACCTTAGGAGGTTCTAACTATGGCTACACCTTC
CDR3 length: 16; J gene: TRBJ2-5; D gene: TRBD1; V gene: TRBV7-9; clone size: .; CDR3 protein: CASSSPPTGQPETQYF; CDR3 DNA: TGTGCCAGCAGCTCCCCGCCGACAGGGCAGCCAGAGACCCAGTACTTC
CDR3 length: 17; J gene: TRBJ2-7; D gene: .; V gene: TRBV5-1; clone size: .; CDR3 protein: CASSLWYGGEKDYEQYF; CDR3 DNA: TGCGCCAGCAGCTTGTGGTACGGTGGGGAAAAAGACTACGAGCAGTACTTC